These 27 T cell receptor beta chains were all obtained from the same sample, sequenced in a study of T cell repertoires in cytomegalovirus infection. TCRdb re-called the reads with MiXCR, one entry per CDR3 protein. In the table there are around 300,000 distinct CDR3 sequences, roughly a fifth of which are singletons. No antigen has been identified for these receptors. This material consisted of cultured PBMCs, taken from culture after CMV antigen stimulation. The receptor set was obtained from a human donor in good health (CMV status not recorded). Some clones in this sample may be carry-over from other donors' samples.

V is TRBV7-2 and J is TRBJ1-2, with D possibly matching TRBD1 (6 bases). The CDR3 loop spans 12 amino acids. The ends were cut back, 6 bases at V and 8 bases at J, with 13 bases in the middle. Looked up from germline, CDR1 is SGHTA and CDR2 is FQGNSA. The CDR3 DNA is TGTGCCAGCAGGAGCGGGGGCTTAGGCTACACCTTC. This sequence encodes CASRSGGLGYTF.

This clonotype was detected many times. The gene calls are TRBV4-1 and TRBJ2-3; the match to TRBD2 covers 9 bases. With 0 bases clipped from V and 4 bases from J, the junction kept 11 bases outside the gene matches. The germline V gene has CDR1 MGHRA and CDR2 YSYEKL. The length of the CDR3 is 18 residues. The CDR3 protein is CASSQDIGLAGVPDTQYF. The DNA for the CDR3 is TGCGCCAGCAGCCAAGATATTGGGTTAGCGGGAGTACCAGATACGCAGTATTTT.

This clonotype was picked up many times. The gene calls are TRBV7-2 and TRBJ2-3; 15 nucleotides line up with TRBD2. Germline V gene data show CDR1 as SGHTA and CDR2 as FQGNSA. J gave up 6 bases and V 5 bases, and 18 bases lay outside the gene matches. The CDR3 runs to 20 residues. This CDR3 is CASSLSEGLAGGAEKDTQYF. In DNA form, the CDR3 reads TGTGCCAGCAGCCTGAGTGAGGGACTAGCGGGAGGCGCGGAGAAGGATACGCAGTATTTT.

This CDR3 is CASGTGGPGPYF. DNA for the CDR3: TGTGCCAGCGGTACAGGGGGCCCAGGGCCGTACTTC. The J gene is TRBJ2-4, the V gene TRBV6-2 or TRBV6-3; the match to TRBD1 covers 9 bases. The germline gives CDR1 MNHEY, CDR2 SVGEGT. The CDR3 has 12 amino acids. Trimming cost V 8 bases and J 15 bases; bases outside gene matches: 11.

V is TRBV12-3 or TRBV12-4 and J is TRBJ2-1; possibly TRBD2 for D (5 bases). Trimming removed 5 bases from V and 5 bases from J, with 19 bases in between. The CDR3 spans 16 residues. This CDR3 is CASSIPTRFPNNEQFF. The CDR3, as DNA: TGTGCCAGCAGTATCCCAACTAGATTTCCTAACAATGAGCAGTTCTTC.

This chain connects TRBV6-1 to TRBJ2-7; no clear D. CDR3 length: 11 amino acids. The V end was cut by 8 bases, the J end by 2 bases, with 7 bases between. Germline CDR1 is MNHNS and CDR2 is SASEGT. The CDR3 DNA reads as TGTGCCAGCTCCCGTACCTACGAGCAGTACGTC. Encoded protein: CASSRTYEQYV.

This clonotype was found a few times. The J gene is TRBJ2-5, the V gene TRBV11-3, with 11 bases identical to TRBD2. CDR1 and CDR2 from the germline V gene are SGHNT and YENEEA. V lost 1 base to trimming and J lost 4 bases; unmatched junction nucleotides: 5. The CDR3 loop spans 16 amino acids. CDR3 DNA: TGTGCCAGCAGCTTAGGTAGCGGGAGGGCCGGAGAGACCCAGTACTTC. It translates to CASSLGSGRAGETQYF.

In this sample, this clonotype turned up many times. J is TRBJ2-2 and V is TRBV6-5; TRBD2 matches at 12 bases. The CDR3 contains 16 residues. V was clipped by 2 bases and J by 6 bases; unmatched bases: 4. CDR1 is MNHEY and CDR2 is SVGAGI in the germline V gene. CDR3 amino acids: CASSYLTSGRPGELFF. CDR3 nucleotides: TGTGCCAGCAGTTACCTGACTAGCGGGAGACCCGGGGAGCTGTTTTTT.

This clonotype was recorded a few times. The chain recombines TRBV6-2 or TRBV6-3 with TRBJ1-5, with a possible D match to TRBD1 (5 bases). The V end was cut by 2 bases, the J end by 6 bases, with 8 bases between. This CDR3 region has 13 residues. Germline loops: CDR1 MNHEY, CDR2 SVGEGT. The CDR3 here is CASSYRGLQPQHF. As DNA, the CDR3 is TGTGCCAGCAGTTACAGGGGCCTTCAGCCCCAGCATTTT.

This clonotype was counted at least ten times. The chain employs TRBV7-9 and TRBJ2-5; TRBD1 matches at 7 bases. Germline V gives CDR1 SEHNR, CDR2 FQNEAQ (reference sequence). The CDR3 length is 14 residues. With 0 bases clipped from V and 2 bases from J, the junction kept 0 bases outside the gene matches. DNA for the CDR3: TGTGCCAGCAGCTTAGCGACAGGGCAAGAGACCCAGTACTTC. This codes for CASSLATGQETQYF.

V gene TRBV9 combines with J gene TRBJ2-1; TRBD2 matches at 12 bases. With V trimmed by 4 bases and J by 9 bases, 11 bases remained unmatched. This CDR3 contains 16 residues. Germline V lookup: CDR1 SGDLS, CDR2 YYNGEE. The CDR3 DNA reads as TGTGCCAGCAGCCTAGACCCTAGCGGGAGGGAGGGTGAGCAGTTCTTC. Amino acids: CASSLDPSGREGEQFF.

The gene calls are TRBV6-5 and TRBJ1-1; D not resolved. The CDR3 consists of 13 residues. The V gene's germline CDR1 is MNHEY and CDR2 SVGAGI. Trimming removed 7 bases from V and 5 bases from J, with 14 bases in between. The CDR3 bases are TGTGCCAGCACCCCGGGCGCGGGAACTGAAGCTTTCTTT. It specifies CASTPGAGTEAFF.

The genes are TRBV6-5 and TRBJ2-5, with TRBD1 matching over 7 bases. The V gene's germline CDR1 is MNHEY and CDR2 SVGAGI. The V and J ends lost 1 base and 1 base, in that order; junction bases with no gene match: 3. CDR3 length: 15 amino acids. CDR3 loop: CASSYFGTAQETQYF. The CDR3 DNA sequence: TGTGCCAGCAGTTACTTTGGGACAGCCCAAGAGACCCAGTACTTC.

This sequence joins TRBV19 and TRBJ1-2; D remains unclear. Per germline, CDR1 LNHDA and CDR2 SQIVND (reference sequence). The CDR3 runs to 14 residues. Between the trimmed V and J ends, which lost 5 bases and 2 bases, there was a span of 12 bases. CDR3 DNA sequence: TGTGCCAGTAGTCCACGGGCCGTGAACTATGGCTACACCTTC. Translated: CASSPRAVNYGYTF.

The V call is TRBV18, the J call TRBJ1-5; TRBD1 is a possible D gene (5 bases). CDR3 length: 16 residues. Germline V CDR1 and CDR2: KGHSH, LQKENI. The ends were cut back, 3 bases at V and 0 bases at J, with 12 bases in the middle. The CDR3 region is CASSPSPGSSNQPQHF. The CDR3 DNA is TGTGCCAGCTCACCTTCCCCAGGGAGTAGCAATCAGCCCCAGCATTTT.

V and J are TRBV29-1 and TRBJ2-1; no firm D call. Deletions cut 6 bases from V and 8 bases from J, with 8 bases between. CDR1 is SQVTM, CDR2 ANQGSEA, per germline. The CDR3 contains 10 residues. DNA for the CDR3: TGCAGCGTGCGTAGGGATGAGCAGTTCTTC. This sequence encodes CSVRRDEQFF.

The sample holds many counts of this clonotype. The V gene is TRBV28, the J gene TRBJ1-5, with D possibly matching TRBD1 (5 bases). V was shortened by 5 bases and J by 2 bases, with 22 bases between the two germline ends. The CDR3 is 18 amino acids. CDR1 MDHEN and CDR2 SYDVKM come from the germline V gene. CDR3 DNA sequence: TGTGCCAGCAGTCCTATGGGGGAGGAGAAGGCAGGCAATCAGCCCCAGCATTTT. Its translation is CASSPMGEEKAGNQPQHF.

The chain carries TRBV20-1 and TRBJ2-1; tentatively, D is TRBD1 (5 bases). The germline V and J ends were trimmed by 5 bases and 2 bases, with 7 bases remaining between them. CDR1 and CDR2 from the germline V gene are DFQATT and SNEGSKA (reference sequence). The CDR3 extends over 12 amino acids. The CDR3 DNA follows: TGCAGTGCTGACAGCCCCTACAATGAGCAGTTCTTC. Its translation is CSADSPYNEQFF.

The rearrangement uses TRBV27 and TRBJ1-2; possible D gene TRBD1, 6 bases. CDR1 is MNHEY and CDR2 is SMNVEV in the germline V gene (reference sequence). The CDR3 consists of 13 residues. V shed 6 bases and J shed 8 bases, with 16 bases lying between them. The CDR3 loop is CASSPQGFRGYTF. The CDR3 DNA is TGTGCCAGCAGCCCACAGGGTTTCAGGGGCTACACCTTC.

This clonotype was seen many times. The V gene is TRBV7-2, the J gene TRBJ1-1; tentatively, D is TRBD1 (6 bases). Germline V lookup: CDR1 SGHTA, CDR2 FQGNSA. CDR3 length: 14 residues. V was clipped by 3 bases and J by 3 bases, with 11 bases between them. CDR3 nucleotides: TGTGCCAGCAGCTTCGACAGGCCTTACACTGAAGCTTTCTTT. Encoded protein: CASSFDRPYTEAFF.

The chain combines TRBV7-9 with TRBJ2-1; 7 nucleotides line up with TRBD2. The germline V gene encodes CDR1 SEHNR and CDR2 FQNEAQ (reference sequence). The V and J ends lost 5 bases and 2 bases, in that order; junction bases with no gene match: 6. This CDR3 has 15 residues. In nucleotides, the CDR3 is TGTGCCAGCAGCCTTGGACTAGATCCCTACAATGAGCAGTTCTTC. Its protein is CASSLGLDPYNEQFF.

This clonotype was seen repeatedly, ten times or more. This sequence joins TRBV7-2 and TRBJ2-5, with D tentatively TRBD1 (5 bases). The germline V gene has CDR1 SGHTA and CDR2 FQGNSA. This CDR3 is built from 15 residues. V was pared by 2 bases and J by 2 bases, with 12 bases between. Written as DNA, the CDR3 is TGTGCCAGCAGCTTACAGGGCGGAATTCAAGAGACCCAGTACTTC. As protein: CASSLQGGIQETQYF. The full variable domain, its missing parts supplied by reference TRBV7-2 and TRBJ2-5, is GAGVSQSPSNKVTEKGKDVELRCDPISGHTALYWYRQSLGQGLEFLIYFQGNSAPDKSGLPSDRFSAERTGGSVSTLTIQRTQQEDSAVYLCASSLQGGIQETQYFGPGTRLLVL.

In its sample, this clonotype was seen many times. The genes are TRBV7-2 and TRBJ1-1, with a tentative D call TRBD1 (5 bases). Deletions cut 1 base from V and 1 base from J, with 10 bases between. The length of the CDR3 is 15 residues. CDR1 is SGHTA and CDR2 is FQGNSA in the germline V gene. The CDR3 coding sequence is TGTGCCAGCAGCTTAGTTTGGGGGGGGAACACTGAAGCTTTCTTT. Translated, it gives CASSLVWGGNTEAFF.

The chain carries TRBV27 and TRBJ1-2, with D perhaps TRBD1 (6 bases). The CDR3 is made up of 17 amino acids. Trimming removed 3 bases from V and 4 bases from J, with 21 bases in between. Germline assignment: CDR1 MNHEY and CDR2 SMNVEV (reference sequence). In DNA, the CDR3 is TGTGCCAGCAGTTTCGGAGGGGGGGGGGCGCAGAGCTATGGCTACACCTTC. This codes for CASSFGGGGAQSYGYTF.

CDR3 sequence reads: CASRTGVEQYV. CDR3 nucleotides: TGTGCCAGCAGAACAGGGGTCGAGCAGTACGTC. V is TRBV2 and J is TRBJ2-7, with 7 bases lining up with TRBD1. Germline V CDR1 and CDR2: SNHLY, FYNNEI. The CDR3 has 11 amino acids. Trimming at V came to 6 bases and at J to 6 bases, leaving 2 bases not matched to a gene.

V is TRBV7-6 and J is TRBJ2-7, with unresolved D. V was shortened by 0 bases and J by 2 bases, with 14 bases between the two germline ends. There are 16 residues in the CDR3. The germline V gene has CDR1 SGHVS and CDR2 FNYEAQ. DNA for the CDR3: TGTGCCAGCAGCTTAGCTACGGGTCCGAGCCCCTACGAGCAGTACTTC. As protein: CASSLATGPSPYEQYF.

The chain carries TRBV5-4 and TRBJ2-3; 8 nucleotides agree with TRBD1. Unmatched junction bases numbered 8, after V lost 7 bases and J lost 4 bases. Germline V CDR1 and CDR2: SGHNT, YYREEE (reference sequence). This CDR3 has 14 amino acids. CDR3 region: CASGKQGVADTQYF. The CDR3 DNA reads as TGTGCCAGCGGCAAACAGGGGGTTGCAGATACGCAGTATTTT. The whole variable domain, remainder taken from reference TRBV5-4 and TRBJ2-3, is ETGVTQSPTHLIKTRGQQVTLRCSSQSGHNTVSWYQQALGQGPQFIFQYYREEENGRGNFPPRFSGLQFPNYSSELNVNALELDDSALYLCASGKQGVADTQYFGPGTRLTVL.